Described below is a single T cell receptor (beta chain) sequence and its context. The V gene's germline CDR1 is SGHTA and CDR2 FQGTGA. This CDR3 has 17 residues. V lost 5 bases and J lost 2; bases outside the gene matches: 8. The sample is drawn from a study of CD8+ T cells in alopecia areata. Documented treatment: oral pan-JAK inhibitor, 5-10 mg twice daily. PBMC-derived CD4+ and CD8+ T cells were sorted. TCR sequencing used cDNA made by reverse transcription of extracted RNA. Using immunoSEQ multiplex PCR, the repertoire was profiled, and TCRdb retains in-frame clones only, with some absent. The top ten clones hold 1% of a sample with 150,000 to 200,000 clones, approximately 61% of them seen once.

The specimen was CD4+ T cells sorted from blood, collected at week 24, from a patient treated with tofacitinib. V is TRBV7-3 and J is TRBJ2-3; TRBD2 aligns across 12 bases. This sequence was found in a human donor with alopecia areata. The CDR3 region has the DNA TGTGCCAGCAGCCCGAAGCGACTAGCGGGGGACACAGATACGCAGTATTTT. Translated, it gives CASSPKRLAGDTDTQYF.